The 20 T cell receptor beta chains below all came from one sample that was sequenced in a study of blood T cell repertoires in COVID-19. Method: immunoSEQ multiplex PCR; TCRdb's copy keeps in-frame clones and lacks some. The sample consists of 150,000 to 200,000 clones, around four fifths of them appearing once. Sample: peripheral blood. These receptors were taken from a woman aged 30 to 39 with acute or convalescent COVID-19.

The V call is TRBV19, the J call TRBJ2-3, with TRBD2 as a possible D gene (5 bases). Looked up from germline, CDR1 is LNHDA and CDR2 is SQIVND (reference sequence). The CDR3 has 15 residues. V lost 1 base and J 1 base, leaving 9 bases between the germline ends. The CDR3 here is CASSIAGIRTDTQYF. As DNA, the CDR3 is TGTGCCAGTAGTATAGCGGGGATACGCACAGATACGCAGTATTTT.

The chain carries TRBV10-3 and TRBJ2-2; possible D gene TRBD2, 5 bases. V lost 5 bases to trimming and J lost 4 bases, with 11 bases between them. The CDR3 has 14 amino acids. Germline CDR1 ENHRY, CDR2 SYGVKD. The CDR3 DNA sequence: TGTGCCATCAGTCATGAGGGCAGCACCGGGGAGCTGTTTTTT. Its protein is CAISHEGSTGELFF.

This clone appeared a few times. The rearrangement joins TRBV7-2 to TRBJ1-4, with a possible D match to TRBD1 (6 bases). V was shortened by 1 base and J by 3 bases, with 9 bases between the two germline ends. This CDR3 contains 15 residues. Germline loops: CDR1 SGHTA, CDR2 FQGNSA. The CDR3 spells CASSLGGGPNEKLFF. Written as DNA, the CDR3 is TGTGCCAGCAGCTTAGGGGGGGGCCCTAATGAAAAACTGTTTTTT.

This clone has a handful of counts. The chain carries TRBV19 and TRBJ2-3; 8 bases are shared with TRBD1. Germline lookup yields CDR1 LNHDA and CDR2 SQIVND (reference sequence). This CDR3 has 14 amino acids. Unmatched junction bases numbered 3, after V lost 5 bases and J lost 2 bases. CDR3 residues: CASSVTGVTDTQYF. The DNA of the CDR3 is TGTGCCAGTAGTGTGACAGGGGTCACAGATACGCAGTATTTT.

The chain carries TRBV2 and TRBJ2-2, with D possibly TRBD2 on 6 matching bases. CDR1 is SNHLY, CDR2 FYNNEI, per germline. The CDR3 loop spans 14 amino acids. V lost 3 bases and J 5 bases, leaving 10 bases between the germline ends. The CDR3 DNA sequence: TGTGCCAGCAGTGATCCAGCGGGTACCGGGGAGCTGTTTTTT. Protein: CASSDPAGTGELFF.

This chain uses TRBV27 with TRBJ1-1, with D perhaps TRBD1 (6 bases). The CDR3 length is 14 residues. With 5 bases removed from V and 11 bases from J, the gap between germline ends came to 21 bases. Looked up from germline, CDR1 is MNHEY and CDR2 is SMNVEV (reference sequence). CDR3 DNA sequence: TGTGCCAGCAGTCGTCCCGGGACACGTTACGACGCTTTCTTT. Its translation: CASSRPGTRYDAFF.

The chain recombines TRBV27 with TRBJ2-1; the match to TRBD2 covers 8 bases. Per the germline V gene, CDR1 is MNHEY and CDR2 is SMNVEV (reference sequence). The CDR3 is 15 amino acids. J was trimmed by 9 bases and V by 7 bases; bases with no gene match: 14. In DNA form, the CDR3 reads TGTGCCAGCACACCCGGGCGGACTAGCTCGGGTGAGCAGTTCTTC. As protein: CASTPGRTSSGEQFF.

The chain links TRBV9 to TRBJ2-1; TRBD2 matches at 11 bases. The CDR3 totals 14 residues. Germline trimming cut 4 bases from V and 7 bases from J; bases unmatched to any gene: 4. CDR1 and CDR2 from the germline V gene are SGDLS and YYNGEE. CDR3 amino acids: CASSPGLADNEQFF. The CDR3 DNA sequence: TGTGCCAGCAGCCCGGGACTAGCGGATAATGAGCAGTTCTTC.

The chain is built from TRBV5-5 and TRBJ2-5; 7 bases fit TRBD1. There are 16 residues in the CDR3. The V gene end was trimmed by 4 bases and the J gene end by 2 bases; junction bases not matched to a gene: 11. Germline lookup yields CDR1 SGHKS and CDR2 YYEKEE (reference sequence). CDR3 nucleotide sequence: TGTGCCAGCAGCCACACTCCCTACAGGGGTCAAGAGACCCAGTACTTC. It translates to CASSHTPYRGQETQYF.

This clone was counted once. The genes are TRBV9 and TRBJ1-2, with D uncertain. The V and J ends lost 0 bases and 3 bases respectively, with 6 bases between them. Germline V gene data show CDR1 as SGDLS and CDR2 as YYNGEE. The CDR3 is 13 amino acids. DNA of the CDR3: TGTGCCAGCAGCGTAGAACATTACTATGGCTACACCTTC. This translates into CASSVEHYYGYTF.

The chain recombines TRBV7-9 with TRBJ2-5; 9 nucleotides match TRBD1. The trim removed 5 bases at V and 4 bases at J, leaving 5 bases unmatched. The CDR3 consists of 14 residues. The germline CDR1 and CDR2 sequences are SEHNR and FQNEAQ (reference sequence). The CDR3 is CASSPGQGGETQYF. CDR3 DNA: TGTGCCAGCAGCCCGGGACAGGGTGGAGAGACCCAGTACTTC.

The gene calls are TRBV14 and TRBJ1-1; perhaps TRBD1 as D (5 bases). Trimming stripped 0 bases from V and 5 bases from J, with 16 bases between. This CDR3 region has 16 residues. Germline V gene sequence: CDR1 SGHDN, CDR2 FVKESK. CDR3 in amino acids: CASSQEGLGRRTEAFF. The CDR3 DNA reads TGTGCCAGCAGCCAAGAGGGGCTCGGGAGGCGGACTGAAGCTTTCTTT.

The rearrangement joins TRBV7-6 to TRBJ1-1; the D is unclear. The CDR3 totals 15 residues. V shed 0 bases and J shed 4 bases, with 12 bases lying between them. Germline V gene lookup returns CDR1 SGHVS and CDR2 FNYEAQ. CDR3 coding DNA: TGTGCCAGCAGCTTAGCCTCGGGGAAGCGCACTGAAGCTTTCTTT. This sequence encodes CASSLASGKRTEAFF. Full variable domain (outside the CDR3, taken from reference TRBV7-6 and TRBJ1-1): GAGVSQSPRYKVTKRGQDVALRCDPISGHVSLYWYRQALGQGPEFLTYFNYEAQQDKSGLPNDRFSAERPEGSISTLTIQRTEQRDSAMYRCASSLASGKRTEAFFGQGTRLTVV.

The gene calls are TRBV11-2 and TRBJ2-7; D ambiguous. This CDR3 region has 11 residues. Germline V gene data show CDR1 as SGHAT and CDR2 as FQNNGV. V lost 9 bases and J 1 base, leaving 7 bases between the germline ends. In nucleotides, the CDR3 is TGTGCCAGTGGGCTATCCTACGAGCAGTACTTC. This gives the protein CASGLSYEQYF.

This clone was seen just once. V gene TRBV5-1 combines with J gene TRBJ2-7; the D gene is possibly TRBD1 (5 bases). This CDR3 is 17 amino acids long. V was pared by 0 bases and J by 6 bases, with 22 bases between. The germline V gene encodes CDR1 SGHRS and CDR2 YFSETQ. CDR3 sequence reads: CASSLGDEWAGRIEQYF. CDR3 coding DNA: TGCGCCAGCAGCTTGGGGGATGAATGGGCAGGGCGTATCGAGCAGTACTTC.

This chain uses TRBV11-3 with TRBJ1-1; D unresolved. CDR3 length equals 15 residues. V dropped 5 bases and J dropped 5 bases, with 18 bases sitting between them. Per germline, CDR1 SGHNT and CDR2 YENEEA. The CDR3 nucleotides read TGTGCCAGCAGCCCGGGGATTGGACGCCAGACTGAAGCTTTCTTT. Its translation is CASSPGIGRQTEAFF.

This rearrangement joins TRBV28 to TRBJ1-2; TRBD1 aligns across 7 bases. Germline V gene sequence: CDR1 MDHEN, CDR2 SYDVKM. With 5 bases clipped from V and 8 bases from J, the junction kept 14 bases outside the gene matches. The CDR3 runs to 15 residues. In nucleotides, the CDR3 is TGTGCCAGCAGTCCCCTTGACAGGGTATGGAAAGGCTACACCTTC. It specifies CASSPLDRVWKGYTF.

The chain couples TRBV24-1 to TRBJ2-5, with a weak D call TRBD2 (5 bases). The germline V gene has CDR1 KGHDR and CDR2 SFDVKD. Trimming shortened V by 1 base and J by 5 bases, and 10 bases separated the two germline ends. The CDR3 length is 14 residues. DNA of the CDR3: TGTGCCACCAGTGATTTTGGGAGTATGGAGACCCAGTACTTC. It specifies CATSDFGSMETQYF.

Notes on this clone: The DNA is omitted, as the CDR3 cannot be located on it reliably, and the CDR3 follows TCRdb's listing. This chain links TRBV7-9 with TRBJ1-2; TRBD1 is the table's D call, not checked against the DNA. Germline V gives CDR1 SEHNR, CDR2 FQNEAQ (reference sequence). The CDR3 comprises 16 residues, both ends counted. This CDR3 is CASSSSGQGVMNGYTF.

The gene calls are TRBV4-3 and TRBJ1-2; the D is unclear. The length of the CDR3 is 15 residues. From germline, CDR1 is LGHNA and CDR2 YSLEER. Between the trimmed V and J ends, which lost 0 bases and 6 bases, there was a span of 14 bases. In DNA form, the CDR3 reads TGCGCCAGCAGCCAAGATGGGCTGGAGCGGGATGGCTACACCTTC. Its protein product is CASSQDGLERDGYTF.